The source of this TCR beta chain is a study of T cell responses to AZD1222 COVID-19 vaccine (dated by TCRdb to about 2021). Background for the entire study: AZD1222 recipients with second doses at about 4 weeks or about 12 weeks were pooled, because spike-specific TCR depth and breadth did not differ between schedules. Trial participants were enrolled into age subgroups of 18-55, 56-69 and 70-plus years, which contained 148, 28 and 57 TCR-sequenced participants, respectively. TCR sequencing was performed for over 230 trial participants, of whom around 200 were given two doses of AZD1222 and 26 were given two doses of MenACWY control vaccine. The study at large found these results: Most participants were white British and females outnumbered males, and the authors suggested that clonal diversity may have been underestimated. After two AZD1222 doses, spike-specific TCR breadth and depth were significantly higher than at day 0 and than in MenACWY recipients. Conclusions about previously exposed vaccinees are limited because only a handful of AZD1222 recipients were SARS-CoV-2 seropositive at baseline. In the small 56-69-year group, the increase in depth fell short of significance, most likely because of low power. Reportedly, almost half of the unique spike-specific TCRs recognized epitopes lying outside the regions that are mutated in the B.1.351 and B.1.1.7 variants. Because no day 14 peak-response samples were available, repertoires were characterized only after the peak T cell response. The vaccine-associated CD4 TCRs covered the entire spike protein, and the dominant responses fell in regions 160-218 and 743-854.

The germline V gene specifies SGHVS as CDR1 and FQNEAQ as CDR2. The CDR3 runs 11 amino acids, cysteine and phenylalanine included. The CDR3 DNA has 33 bases and is translated from base 1. V lost 5 bases and J lost 9 bases; the stretch between them is 8 bases long. Per the publication, the time point label means: baseline before first vaccination. The vaccinee samples were drawn from two UK trials, COV001 and COV002, one of which was a single-blind randomized controlled phase 2/3 trial testing AZD1222 (ChAdOx1 nCoV-19) in healthy adults. For TCRbeta chain sequencing, PBMC samples from trial participants were taken at day 0 and at day 28 after the second dose. The CDR3 regions of human TCRbeta chains were subjected to immunosequencing. Per the source publication's procedure: TCRs in the repertoires were matched against a reference library of SARS-CoV-2-specific TCRs that had been generated with the MIRA antigen-specificity platform. Breadth was defined as the fraction of unique TCRs that were SARS-CoV-2-associated, and depth was defined as the fraction of total T cells that were SARS-CoV-2-associated. Using the MIRA data, each spike-specific TCR was mapped to the spike region that the TCR reacts to and placed in a CD4 or CD8 class. Log10-transformed breadth and depth values were compared by one-way ANOVA with Sidak's multiple comparisons tests. Sourced from immuneACCESS, this table was stored by TCRdb with only in-frame sequences that have V and J called. A share of the clones is absent; for the studies checked, an unresolved V gene accounts for under half, and the remainder has no known explanation. V and J calls plus clone size are reproduced from that table; the DNA served to infer D and trimming. The sample records roughly 190,000 clones, approximately 91% of which are singletons. The ten largest account for 0.95% to 1% of the sample.

Note on this clone: Its antigen specificity is not known. Per-base quality was not reported, and no clone a single base away is much larger than it.

Rearrangement joined TRBV7-8 to TRBJ1-5; perhaps TRBD1 is the D gene, with 5 bases matching. The clonotype comes from an adult in good health. The sample consisted of peripheral blood, taken on day 0 of AZD1222 vaccination. The nucleotides read TGTGCCAGCAGCCCCGGGGGGCCCCAGCATTTT. Its product reads: CASSPGGPQHF.